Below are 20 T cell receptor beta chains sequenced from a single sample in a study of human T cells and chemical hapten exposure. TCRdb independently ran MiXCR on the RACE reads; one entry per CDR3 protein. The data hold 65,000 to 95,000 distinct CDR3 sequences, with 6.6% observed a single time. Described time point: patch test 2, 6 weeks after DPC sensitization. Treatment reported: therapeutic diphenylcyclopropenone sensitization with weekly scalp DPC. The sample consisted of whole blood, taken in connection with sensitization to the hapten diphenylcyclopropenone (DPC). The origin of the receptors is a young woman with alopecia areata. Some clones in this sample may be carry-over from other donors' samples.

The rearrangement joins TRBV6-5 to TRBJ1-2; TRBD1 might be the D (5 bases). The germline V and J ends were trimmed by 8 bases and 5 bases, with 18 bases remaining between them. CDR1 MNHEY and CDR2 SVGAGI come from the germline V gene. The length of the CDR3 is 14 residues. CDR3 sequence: CASGVGGKLYGYTF. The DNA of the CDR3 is TGTGCCAGCGGGGTCGGGGGAAAACTATATGGCTACACCTTC.

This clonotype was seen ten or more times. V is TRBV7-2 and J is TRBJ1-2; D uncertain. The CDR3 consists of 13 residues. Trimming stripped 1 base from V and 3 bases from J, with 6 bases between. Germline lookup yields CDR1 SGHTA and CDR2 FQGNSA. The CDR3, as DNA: TGTGCCAGCAGCTTAGACGACTACTATGGCTACACCTTC. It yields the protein CASSLDDYYGYTF.

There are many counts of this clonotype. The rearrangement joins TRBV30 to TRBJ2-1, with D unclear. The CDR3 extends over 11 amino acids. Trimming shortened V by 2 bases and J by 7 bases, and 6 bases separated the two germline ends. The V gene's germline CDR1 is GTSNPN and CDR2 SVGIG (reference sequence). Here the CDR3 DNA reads TGTGCCTGGAGTCCGCTAAATGAGCAGTTCTTC. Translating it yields CAWSPLNEQFF.

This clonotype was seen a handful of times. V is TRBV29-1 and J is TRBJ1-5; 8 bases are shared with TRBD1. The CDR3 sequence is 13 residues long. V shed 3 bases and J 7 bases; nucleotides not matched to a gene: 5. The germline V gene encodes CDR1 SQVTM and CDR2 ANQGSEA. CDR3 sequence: CSVDRGHGQPQHF. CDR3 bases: TGCAGCGTTGACAGGGGGCATGGGCAGCCCCAGCATTTT.

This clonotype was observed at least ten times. In DNA, the CDR3 is TGCAGCGGGGAGGTTATCGGAAAGACCCAGTACTTC. It specifies CSGEVIGKTQYF. This sequence joins TRBV29-1 and TRBJ2-5; tentatively, D is TRBD2 (6 bases). Trimming pared 7 bases from V and 6 bases from J, leaving 15 bases between. Germline V gene sequence: CDR1 SQVTM, CDR2 ANQGSEA. CDR3 length equals 12 residues.

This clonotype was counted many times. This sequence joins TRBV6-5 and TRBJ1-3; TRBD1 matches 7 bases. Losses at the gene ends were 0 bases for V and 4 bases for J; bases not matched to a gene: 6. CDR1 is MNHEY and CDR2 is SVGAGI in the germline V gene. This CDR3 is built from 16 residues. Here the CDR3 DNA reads TGTGCCAGCAGTTACTCGATACAGGGGACGGGAAACACCATATATTTT. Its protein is CASSYSIQGTGNTIYF.

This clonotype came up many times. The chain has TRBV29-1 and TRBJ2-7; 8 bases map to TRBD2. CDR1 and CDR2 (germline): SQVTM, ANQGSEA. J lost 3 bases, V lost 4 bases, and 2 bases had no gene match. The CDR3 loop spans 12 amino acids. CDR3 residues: CSVGGTSYEQYF. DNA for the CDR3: TGCAGCGTTGGAGGGACTAGCTACGAGCAGTACTTC.

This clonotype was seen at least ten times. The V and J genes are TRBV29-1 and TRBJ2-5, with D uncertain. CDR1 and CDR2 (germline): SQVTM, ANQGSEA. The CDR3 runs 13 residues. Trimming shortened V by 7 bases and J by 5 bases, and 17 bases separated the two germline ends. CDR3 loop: CSARALILETQYF. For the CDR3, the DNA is TGCAGCGCCCGGGCCCTGATACTGGAGACCCAGTACTTC.

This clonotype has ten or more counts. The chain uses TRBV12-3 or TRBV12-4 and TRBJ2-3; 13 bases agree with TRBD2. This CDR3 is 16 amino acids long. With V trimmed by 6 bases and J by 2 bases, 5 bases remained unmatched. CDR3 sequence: CASRLAGGLFTDTQYF. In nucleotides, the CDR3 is TGTGCCAGCAGACTAGCGGGGGGGCTTTTCACAGATACGCAGTATTTT.

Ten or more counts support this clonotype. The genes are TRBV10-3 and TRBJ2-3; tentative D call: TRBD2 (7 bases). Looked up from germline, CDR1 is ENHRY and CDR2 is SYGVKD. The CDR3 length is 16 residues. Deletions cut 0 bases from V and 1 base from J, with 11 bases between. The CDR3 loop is CAISESAGAGTDTQYF. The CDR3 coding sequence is TGTGCCATCAGTGAGTCGGCGGGGGCAGGCACAGATACGCAGTATTTT.

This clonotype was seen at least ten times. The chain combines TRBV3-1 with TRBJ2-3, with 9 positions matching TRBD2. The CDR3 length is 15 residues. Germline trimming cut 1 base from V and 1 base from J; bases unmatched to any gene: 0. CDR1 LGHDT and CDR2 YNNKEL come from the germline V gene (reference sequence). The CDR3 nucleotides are TGTGCCAGCAGCCAAGGCGGGGGGGGCACAGATACGCAGTATTTT. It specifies CASSQGGGGTDTQYF.

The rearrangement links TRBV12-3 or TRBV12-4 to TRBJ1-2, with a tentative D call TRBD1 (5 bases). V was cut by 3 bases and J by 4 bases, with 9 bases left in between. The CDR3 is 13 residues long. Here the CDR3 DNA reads TGTGCCAGCAGTTTTCCCGGGGGCTATGGCTACACCTTC. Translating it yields CASSFPGGYGYTF.

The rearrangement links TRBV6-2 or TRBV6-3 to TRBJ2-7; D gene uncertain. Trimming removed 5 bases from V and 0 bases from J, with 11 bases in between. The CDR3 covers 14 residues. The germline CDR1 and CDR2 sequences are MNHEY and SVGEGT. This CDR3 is CASSTRTDSYEQYF. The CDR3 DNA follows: TGTGCCAGCAGTACCAGGACGGACTCCTACGAGCAGTACTTC.

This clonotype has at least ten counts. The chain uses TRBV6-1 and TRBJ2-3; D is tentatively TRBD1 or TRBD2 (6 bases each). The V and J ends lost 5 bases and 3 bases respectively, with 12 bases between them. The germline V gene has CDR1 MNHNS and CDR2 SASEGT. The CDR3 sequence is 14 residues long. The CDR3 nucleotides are TGTGCCAGCAGTAGGGGGGAGAGGACAGATACGCAGTATTTT. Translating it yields CASSRGERTDTQYF.

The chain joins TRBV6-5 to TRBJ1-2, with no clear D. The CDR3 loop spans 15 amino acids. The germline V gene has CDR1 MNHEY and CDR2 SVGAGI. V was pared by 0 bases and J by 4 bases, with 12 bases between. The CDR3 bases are TGTGCCAGCAGTTACTCGTATGCAGCCTCCTATGGCTACACCTTC. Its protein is CASSYSYAASYGYTF.

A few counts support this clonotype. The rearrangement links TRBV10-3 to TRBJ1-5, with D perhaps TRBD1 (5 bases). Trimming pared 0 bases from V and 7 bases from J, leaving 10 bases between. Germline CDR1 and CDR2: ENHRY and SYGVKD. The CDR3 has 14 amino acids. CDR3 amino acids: CAISESVGVQPQHF. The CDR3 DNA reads TGTGCCATCAGTGAGTCTGTAGGGGTCCAGCCCCAGCATTTT.

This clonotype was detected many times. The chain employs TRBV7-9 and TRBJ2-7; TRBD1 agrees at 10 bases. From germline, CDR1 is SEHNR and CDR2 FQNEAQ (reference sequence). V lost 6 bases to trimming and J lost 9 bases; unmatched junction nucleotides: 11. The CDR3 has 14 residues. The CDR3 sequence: CASSFGQGGEGQYF. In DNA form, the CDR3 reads TGTGCCAGCAGTTTCGGACAGGGGGGTGAAGGGCAGTACTTC.

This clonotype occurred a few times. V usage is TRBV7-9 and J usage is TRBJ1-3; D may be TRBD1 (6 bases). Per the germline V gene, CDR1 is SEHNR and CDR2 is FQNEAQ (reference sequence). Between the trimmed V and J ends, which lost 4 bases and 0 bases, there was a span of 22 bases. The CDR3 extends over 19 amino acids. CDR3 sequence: CASSSPRTEAAISGNTIYF. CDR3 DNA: TGTGCCAGCAGCTCCCCAAGGACAGAAGCCGCCATCTCTGGAAACACCATATATTTT.

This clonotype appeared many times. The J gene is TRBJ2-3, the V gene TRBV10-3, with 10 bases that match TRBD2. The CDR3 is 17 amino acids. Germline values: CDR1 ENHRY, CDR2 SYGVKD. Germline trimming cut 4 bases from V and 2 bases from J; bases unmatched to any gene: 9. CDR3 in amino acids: CAISGTAGGPSTDTQYF. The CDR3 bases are TGTGCCATCAGTGGGACAGCGGGGGGGCCTTCCACAGATACGCAGTATTTT.

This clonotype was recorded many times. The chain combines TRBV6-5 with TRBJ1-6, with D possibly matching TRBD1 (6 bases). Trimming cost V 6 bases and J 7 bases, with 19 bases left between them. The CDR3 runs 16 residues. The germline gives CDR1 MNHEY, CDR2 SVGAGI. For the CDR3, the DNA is TGTGCCAGCAGCCGCGAGAACAGGGTTTTAAATTCACCCCTCCACTTT. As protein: CASSRENRVLNSPLHF.